This T cell receptor beta chain was recovered during a study of cytomegalovirus exposure and HLA in healthy donors. Broader study findings: While the bulk of TCR sequences proved rare, some public TCRs turned up in many donors. Specific recognition of CMV antigens was confirmed in vitro for a few chains (all CMV-associated).

This clone showed up just a few times. Its antigen remains unidentified. There are 14 residues in the CDR3. V was cut by 1 base and J by 8 bases, with 14 bases left in between. Germline CDR1 MGHRA, CDR2 YSYEKL. The PCR had 60 Vbeta and 13 Jbeta primers. TCRdb's table, derived via immunoSEQ multiplex PCR, lists solely in-frame clones and lacks some. The table shows about 130,000 clones, with approximately 8.9% occurring only once. The rearrangement links TRBV4-1 to TRBJ1-2; D perhaps matches TRBD1 (5 bases). The sequenced sample was PBMCs. The clonotype comes from a woman aged 40 to 49 in good health and CMV-seropositive. CDR3 sequence reads: CASSQVGEGSGYTF. Here the CDR3 DNA reads TGCGCCAGCAGCCAAGTAGGGGAAGGTTCCGGCTACACCTTC.